The 5 T cell receptor beta chains listed next were all sequenced from one sample in a study of response to subunit inactivated influenza vaccine. Each CDR3 protein gets one entry after TCRdb re-called the RT-PCR reads with MiXCR. The sample includes approximately 500,000 distinct CDR3 sequences, roughly 13% of them seen just once. Source: PBMCs from blood, taken 35 to 45 days after vaccination. The receptors were gathered from a man aged 45-60 years who received an inactivated influenza vaccine.

In this sample, this clonotype turned up a few times. The CDR3 DNA sequence: TGCAGCGTTTCGAACAGCTACACAGATACGCAGTATTTT. Encoded protein: CSVSNSYTDTQYF. The chain couples TRBV29-1 to TRBJ2-3; no clear D gene. Trimming cost V 5 bases and J 2 bases, with 11 bases left between them. The germline CDR1 and CDR2 sequences are SQVTM and ANQGSEA. The CDR3 runs 13 residues.

This clonotype came up many times. The chain couples TRBV7-2 to TRBJ2-5, with D possibly being TRBD2 (5 bases). CDR3 size: 12 residues. From germline, CDR1 is SGHTA and CDR2 FQGNSA. The V end was cut by 1 base, the J end by 6 bases, with 6 bases between. CDR3 region: CASSLERQTQYF. The CDR3 DNA sequence: TGTGCCAGCAGCTTAGAGCGGCAGACCCAGTACTTC. Based on the CDR3 plus reference TRBV7-2 and TRBJ2-5, the full variable domain is GAGVSQSPSNKVTEKGKDVELRCDPISGHTALYWYRQSLGQGLEFLIYFQGNSAPDKSGLPSDRFSAERTGGSVSTLTIQRTQQEDSAVYLCASSLERQTQYFGPGTRLLVL.

This clonotype has more than one count but fewer than ten. The J gene is TRBJ2-1, the V gene TRBV4-2; 10 bases agree with TRBD2. The germline V gene has CDR1 LGHNA and CDR2 YNFKEQ. The CDR3 sequence is 17 residues long. The trim removed 4 bases at V and 3 bases at J, leaving 9 bases unmatched. CDR3: CASSPLGLAENYNEQFF. The CDR3 DNA sequence: TGTGCCAGCAGCCCCCTTGGACTAGCGGAGAACTACAATGAGCAGTTCTTC.

This sequence joins TRBV18 and TRBJ1-1, with D hard to call. The V and J ends lost 3 bases and 1 base respectively, with 9 bases between them. Germline-derived CDR1 and CDR2 are KGHSH and LQKENI. This CDR3 has 14 residues. CDR3 in DNA: TGTGCCAGCTCACCGCTCGCGGCGAACACTGAAGCTTTCTTT. Translating it yields CASSPLAANTEAFF.

The chain is built from TRBV7-8 and TRBJ1-3; D is unresolved. CDR1 and CDR2 (germline): SGHVS, FQNEAQ. This CDR3 comprises 15 residues. Trimming took off 2 bases at V and 2 bases at J, with 10 bases between the two ends. CDR3 nucleotides: TGTGCCAGCAGCTTAACCCGGGCAACTGGAAACACCATATATTTT. This translates into CASSLTRATGNTIYF.